Listed here are 20 T cell receptor beta chains from one sample, sequenced in a study of blood T cell repertoires in COVID-19 (dated by TCRdb to about 2020). Receptor amplification or capture employed the immunoSEQ multiplex PCR assay. TCRdb took over this immuneACCESS table, retaining in-frame rearrangements with V and J assigned. Such tables are incomplete; in checked studies, under half of the missing clones stem from an unresolved V gene, and the remainder is unexplained. The sample table holds roughly 170,000 clones, of which about 86% were seen once. The ten largest make up 12% of the sample. The sequencing sample was made of peripheral blood. The receptors shown here come from a woman in her sixties or seventies with COVID-19, enrolled during active disease.

The chain is built from TRBV11-3 and TRBJ2-1; a weak D match, TRBD1 (6 bases). The ends were cut back, 8 bases at V and 0 bases at J, with 14 bases in the middle. CDR1 SGHNT and CDR2 YENEEA come from the germline V gene. CDR3 length: 15 amino acids. The CDR3 DNA follows: TGTGCCAGCGCACCCGGACAGACCTCCTACAATGAGCAGTTCTTC. This encodes CASAPGQTSYNEQFF.

CDR3 sequence (DNA): TGTGCCAGCAGCTCCCTTAGCGGGACCACAGATACGCAGTATTTT. It is translated as CASSSLSGTTDTQYF. The chain is built from TRBV7-3 and TRBJ2-3; 8 bases map to TRBD2. V was clipped by 4 bases and J by 2 bases; unmatched bases: 5. Per germline, CDR1 SGHTA and CDR2 FQGTGA. CDR3 length: 15 amino acids. Variable domain in full (rest from reference TRBV7-3 and TRBJ2-3): GAGVSQTPSNKVTEKGKYVELRCDPISGHTALYWYRQSLGQGPEFLIYFQGTGAADDSGLPNDRFFAVRPEGSVSTLKIQRTERGDSAVYLCASSSLSGTTDTQYFGPGTRLTVL.

This sequence joins TRBV29-1 and TRBJ1-1, with D possibly matching TRBD1 (5 bases). Germline V CDR1 and CDR2: SQVTM, ANQGSEA. This CDR3 contains 12 residues. With 5 bases removed from V and 5 bases from J, the gap between germline ends came to 12 bases. The chain's CDR3 is CSVTSGGTEAFF. The DNA of the CDR3 is TGCAGCGTTACGAGCGGGGGGACTGAAGCTTTCTTT.

The chain links TRBV4-1 to TRBJ2-2; D may be TRBD1 (6 bases). The CDR3 is made up of 16 amino acids. Trimming cost V 5 bases and J 3 bases, with 16 bases left between them. Germline V gene lookup returns CDR1 MGHRA and CDR2 YSYEKL. The CDR3 sequence is CASSLGTHRDTGELFF. The CDR3 DNA reads as TGCGCCAGCAGCTTAGGGACACACAGGGACACCGGGGAGCTGTTTTTT.

The chain links TRBV18 to TRBJ2-3, with 14 bases aligning to TRBD2. There are 16 residues in the CDR3. The J segment lost 5 bases and the V segment lost 6 bases, leaving 7 bases of the junction unmatched. Germline lookup yields CDR1 KGHSH and CDR2 LQKENI. The CDR3: CASSPTSGRARDTQYF. CDR3 nucleotide sequence: TGTGCCAGCTCCCCGACTAGCGGGAGGGCGCGAGATACGCAGTATTTT.

The V gene is TRBV18, the J gene TRBJ2-7; TRBD1 aligns across 7 bases. The CDR3 is 14 amino acids. Germline assignment: CDR1 KGHSH and CDR2 LQKENI. J gave up 5 bases and V 3 bases, and 7 bases lay outside the gene matches. DNA of the CDR3: TGTGCCAGCTCACCCCGACAGGGTCGGAACGAGCAGTACTTC. Its translation is CASSPRQGRNEQYF.

The chain combines TRBV4-2 with TRBJ2-7; 7 bases map to TRBD2. Trimming removed 3 bases from V and 3 bases from J; junction bases left unmatched: 8. Germline V gives CDR1 LGHNA, CDR2 YNFKEQ. The CDR3 is made up of 15 amino acids. CDR3 nucleotide sequence: TGTGCCAGCAGCCAGGCTACCGGGACTAACTACGAGCAGTACTTC. Amino acid sequence: CASSQATGTNYEQYF.

This clone was seen a few times. This sequence joins TRBV7-3 and TRBJ1-1; tentatively, D is TRBD1 (5 bases). Per germline, CDR1 SGHTA and CDR2 FQGTGA. Trimming shortened V by 2 bases and J by 4 bases, and 8 bases separated the two germline ends. This CDR3 comprises 13 residues. CDR3 region: CASSLSGRTEAFF. CDR3 sequence (DNA): TGTGCCAGCAGCTTATCAGGGCGCACTGAAGCTTTCTTT.

The V call is TRBV9, the J call TRBJ1-1; D gene ambiguous. The CDR3 spans 14 residues. Per the germline V gene, CDR1 is SGDLS and CDR2 is YYNGEE. Trimming cost V 3 bases and J 1 base, with 10 bases left between them. DNA for the CDR3: TGTGCCAGCAGCGGGAGGGAAGGGAACACTGAAGCTTTCTTT. As protein: CASSGREGNTEAFF.

CDR3 coding DNA: TGTGCCAGCAGCCCGACTAGCGGTGGGTGGAGCTCCTACGAGCAGTACTTC. Residues: CASSPTSGGWSSYEQYF. The J gene is TRBJ2-7, the V gene TRBV11-3; 9 nucleotides match TRBD2. Unmatched junction bases numbered 11, after V lost 5 bases and J lost 0 bases. In germline, CDR1 is SGHNT, CDR2 YENEEA. This CDR3 has 17 amino acids.

This chain joins TRBV28 and TRBJ2-7; possible D gene TRBD2, 6 bases. Per the germline V gene, CDR1 is MDHEN and CDR2 is SYDVKM. Trimming cost V 6 bases and J 3 bases, with 15 bases left between them. The CDR3 contains 14 residues. The CDR3 loop reads CASSTPGLIYEQYF. The CDR3 bases are TGTGCCAGCAGCACCCCGGGACTTATCTACGAGCAGTACTTC.

The chain has TRBV7-2 and TRBJ2-7; no reliable D call. Germline CDR1 SGHTA, CDR2 FQGNSA. The CDR3 is 12 amino acids. Trimming shortened V by 5 bases and J by 7 bases, and 12 bases separated the two germline ends. In DNA, the CDR3 is TGTGCCAGCAGCGTTCAGATTTTGGAGCAGTACTTC. Protein product: CASSVQILEQYF.

V is TRBV5-1 and J is TRBJ1-4; 11 bases line up with TRBD1. V was clipped by 5 bases and J by 7 bases; unmatched bases: 4. There are 14 residues in the CDR3. CDR1 and CDR2 (germline): SGHRS, YFSETQ. This CDR3 is CASSRDRGSEKLFF. The CDR3 bases are TGCGCCAGCAGTCGGGACAGGGGGAGTGAAAAACTGTTTTTT.

The gene calls are TRBV7-9 and TRBJ2-3, with D maybe TRBD2 (5 bases). The CDR3 loop spans 15 amino acids. CDR1 is SEHNR and CDR2 is FQNEAQ in the germline V gene (reference sequence). V lost 5 bases, J lost 5 bases, and 17 bases lay in between. CDR3 nucleotides: TGTGCCAGCAGCCCCCGTCGGGGAGTGGTAGATACGCAGTATTTT. Translating it yields CASSPRRGVVDTQYF.

This clone was seen just once. The CDR3 DNA follows: TGTGCCACCAGCAGAGAAGGGGCGGATGAAAAACTGTTTTTT. Amino acid sequence: CATSREGADEKLFF. The V gene is TRBV15, the J gene TRBJ1-4; tentative D call: TRBD1 (5 bases). The germline V gene encodes CDR1 LNHNV and CDR2 YYDKDF (reference sequence). Between the trimmed V and J ends, which lost 0 bases and 6 bases, there was a span of 8 bases. The CDR3 covers 14 residues.

This chain links TRBV7-2 with TRBJ2-2, with 11 bases lining up with TRBD2. Germline V gene sequence: CDR1 SGHTA, CDR2 FQGNSA. J gave up 9 bases and V 4 bases, and 7 bases lay outside the gene matches. This CDR3 comprises 15 residues. This CDR3 reads CASSYLAGGHRELFF. CDR3 bases: TGTGCCAGCAGCTATTTAGCGGGAGGGCACCGGGAGCTGTTTTTT. Filled out from reference TRBV7-2 and TRBJ2-2, the complete variable domain reads GAGVSQSPSNKVTEKGKDVELRCDPISGHTALYWYRQSLGQGLEFLIYFQGNSAPDKSGLPSDRFSAERTGGSVSTLTIQRTQQEDSAVYLCASSYLAGGHRELFFGEGSRLTVL.

The rearrangement uses TRBV28 and TRBJ1-2, with D perhaps TRBD1 (5 bases). V lost 5 bases to trimming and J lost 8 bases, with 15 bases between them. In germline, CDR1 is MDHEN, CDR2 SYDVKM. The CDR3 runs to 13 residues. CDR3 loop: CASSAGFSRGYTF. The CDR3 DNA reads as TGTGCCAGCAGTGCAGGGTTCAGTCGAGGCTACACCTTC.

V usage is TRBV5-4 and J usage is TRBJ2-1, with 10 nucleotides matching TRBD2. CDR1 is SGHNT, CDR2 YYREEE, per germline (reference sequence). The J segment lost 5 bases and the V segment lost 4 bases, leaving 6 bases of the junction unmatched. CDR3 length: 15 amino acids. The CDR3 is CASSAGTSVDNEQFF. The CDR3 DNA reads as TGTGCCAGCAGCGCCGGGACTAGCGTAGACAATGAGCAGTTCTTC.

The chain is built from TRBV28 and TRBJ2-7; D gene ambiguous. The ends were cut back, 2 bases at V and 2 bases at J, with 10 bases in the middle. The CDR3 has 14 residues. Germline V gene data show CDR1 as MDHEN and CDR2 as SYDVKM. CDR3 sequence: CASSLPPLAYEQYF. CDR3 nucleotide sequence: TGTGCCAGCAGTTTACCCCCCCTCGCCTACGAGCAGTACTTC.

The chain recombines TRBV5-4 with TRBJ2-7; TRBD1 matches at 7 bases. Germline V gives CDR1 SGHNT, CDR2 YYREEE (reference sequence). The CDR3 has 14 amino acids. The V segment lost 4 bases and the J segment 1 base; nucleotides outside the gene matches: 5. The CDR3 DNA sequence: TGTGCCAGCAGCCATGGGACAGATTCCTACGAGCAGTACTTC. Protein sequence: CASSHGTDSYEQYF.